The 6 T cell receptor beta chains listed next were all sequenced from one sample in a study of blood T cell repertoires in COVID-19 (dated by TCRdb to between 2020 and 2021). The receptor library was made with the immunoSEQ multiplex PCR assay. TCRdb provides this immuneACCESS table in a form limited to in-frame rearrangements. Some clones are lacking; in checked studies, under half of them reflect an unresolved V gene, and why the rest are absent is not known. Here the sample has 40,000 to 55,000 clones; 84% occur a single time. Jointly, the top ten make up less than 4.5% of the sample. The sequencing input was peripheral blood. The receptors here all came from a middle-aged man with active COVID-19.

This clone has just one count. The chain has TRBV9 and TRBJ1-2; 7 positions agree with TRBD1. Unmatched junction bases numbered 9, after V lost 3 bases and J lost 4 bases. Germline V gene lookup returns CDR1 SGDLS and CDR2 YYNGEE. This CDR3 contains 15 residues. CDR3 region: CASSARQGPGYGYTF. The CDR3 DNA reads as TGTGCCAGCAGCGCGAGACAGGGTCCTGGCTATGGCTACACCTTC. Complete variable domain (other parts from reference TRBV9 and TRBJ1-2): DSGVTQTPKHLITATGQRVTLRCSPRSGDLSVYWYQQSLDQGLQFLIQYYNGEERAKGNILERFSAQQFPDLHSELNLSSLELGDSALYFCASSARQGPGYGYTFGSGTRLTVV.

V usage is TRBV11-2 and J usage is TRBJ2-7; 7 nucleotides line up with TRBD1. This CDR3 comprises 15 residues. The germline V gene has CDR1 SGHAT and CDR2 FQNNGV. V shed 5 bases, J shed 4 bases, and the junction held 11 bases outside the gene matches. In DNA, the CDR3 is TGTGCCAGCAGCACTAGACAGGGTTCTTATTACGAGCAGTACTTC. This codes for CASSTRQGSYYEQYF.

V and J are TRBV6-5 and TRBJ1-4, with D possibly TRBD1 on 5 matching bases. CDR1 is MNHEY and CDR2 is SVGAGI in the germline V gene. Trimming removed 2 bases at V and 5 bases at J, with 12 bases between. The CDR3 runs 15 residues. CDR3 sequence (DNA): TGTGCCAGCAGTTACCTCCCGGGGGTAAATGAAAAACTGTTTTTT. Translated: CASSYLPGVNEKLFF.

The chain combines TRBV4-3 with TRBJ2-1; 15 positions agree with TRBD2. From germline, CDR1 is LGHNA and CDR2 YSLEER. This CDR3 spans 18 amino acids. J lost 10 bases, V lost 5 bases, and 15 bases had no gene match. The CDR3 nucleotides read TGCGCCAGCAGCTCCACTCTAGGACTAGCGGGGGGGCCTTTAGAGCAGTTCTTC. This sequence encodes CASSSTLGLAGGPLEQFF.

The chain's CDR3 is CSASRASGARYEQYF. The DNA for the CDR3 is TGCAGTGCTAGTAGGGCTAGCGGGGCCCGCTACGAGCAGTACTTC. This chain uses TRBV20-1 with TRBJ2-7; 9 positions match TRBD2. The germline gives CDR1 DFQATT, CDR2 SNEGSKA (reference sequence). The V segment lost 3 bases and the J segment 3 bases; nucleotides outside the gene matches: 9. The CDR3 extends over 15 amino acids.

The chain couples TRBV19 to TRBJ1-2; D gene ambiguous. CDR1 LNHDA and CDR2 SQIVND come from the germline V gene (reference sequence). Trimming took 5 bases from V and 5 from J, leaving 21 bases between them. The CDR3 loop spans 16 amino acids. The CDR3 region has the DNA TGTGCCAGTAGTCCCCCCCCCGGCGGGATGGGGTATGGCTACACCTTC. As protein: CASSPPPGGMGYGYTF.